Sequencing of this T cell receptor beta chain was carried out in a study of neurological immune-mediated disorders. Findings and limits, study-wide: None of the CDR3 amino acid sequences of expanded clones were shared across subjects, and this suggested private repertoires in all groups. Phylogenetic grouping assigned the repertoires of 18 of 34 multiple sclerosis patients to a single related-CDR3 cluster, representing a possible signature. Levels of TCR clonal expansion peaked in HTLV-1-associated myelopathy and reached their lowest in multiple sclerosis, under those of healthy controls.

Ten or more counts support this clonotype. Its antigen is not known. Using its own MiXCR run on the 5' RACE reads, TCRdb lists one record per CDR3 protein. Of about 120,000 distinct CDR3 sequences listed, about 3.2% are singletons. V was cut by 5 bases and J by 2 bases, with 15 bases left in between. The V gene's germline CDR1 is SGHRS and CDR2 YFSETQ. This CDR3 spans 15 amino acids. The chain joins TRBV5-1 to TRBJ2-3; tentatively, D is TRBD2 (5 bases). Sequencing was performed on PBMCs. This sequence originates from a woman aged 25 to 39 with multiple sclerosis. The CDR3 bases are TGCGCCAGCAGTATAGTGGGAGATTTCACAGATACGCAGTATTTT. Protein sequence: CASSIVGDFTDTQYF.